Each of the 30 T cell receptor beta chains below was sequenced from the same sample in a study of blood T cell repertoires in COVID-19. Generated by immunoSEQ multiplex PCR, the TCRdb table keeps only in-frame clones and is missing some. The table lists 150,000 to 200,000 clones, around nine tenths of them singletons. Sequenced input: peripheral blood. These receptors came from a man aged 35 to 55 with active or convalescent COVID-19.

The rearrangement links TRBV29-1 to TRBJ1-1; TRBD1 is a possible D gene (6 bases). Germline V gene sequence: CDR1 SQVTM, CDR2 ANQGSEA. The germline V and J ends were trimmed by 7 bases and 8 bases, with 14 bases remaining between them. The CDR3 totals 11 residues. The CDR3, as DNA: TGCAGCGCCAACAATCAGGGGGAAGCTTTCTTT. This codes for CSANNQGEAFF.

V and J are TRBV15 and TRBJ1-4; 11 bases line up with TRBD1. The CDR3 length is 18 residues. CDR1 and CDR2 from the germline V gene are LNHNV and YYDKDF (reference sequence). J lost 8 bases, V lost 1 base, and 12 bases had no gene match. Here the CDR3 DNA reads TGTGCCACCAGCAGAGTACCCCGGGGGACAGGGGGAGGCGAAAAACTGTTTTTT. Its translation: CATSRVPRGTGGGEKLFF.

The chain employs TRBV18 and TRBJ1-2; TRBD1 agrees at 10 bases. The ends lost 2 bases at V and 8 bases at J; junction bases unmatched: 5. CDR1 and CDR2 from the germline V gene are KGHSH and LQKENI. The CDR3 consists of 14 residues. DNA for the CDR3: TGTGCCAGCTCACCAGGACAGGGGGTAGGGGGCTACACCTTC. It encodes CASSPGQGVGGYTF. Together with reference TRBV18 and TRBJ1-2, the CDR3 gives the full variable domain: NAGVMQNPRHLVRRRGQEARLRCSPMKGHSHVYWYRQLPEEGLKFMVYLQKENIIDESGMPKERFSAEFPKEGPSILRIQQVVRGDSAAYFCASSPGQGVGGYTFGSGTRLTVV.

The rearrangement joins TRBV27 to TRBJ2-7; TRBD2 matches at 8 bases. The germline CDR1 and CDR2 sequences are MNHEY and SMNVEV (reference sequence). The CDR3 spans 13 residues. J lost 5 bases, V lost 8 bases, and 8 bases had no gene match. The CDR3 loop reads CASARGGGDEQYF. CDR3 nucleotides: TGTGCCAGCGCCCGGGGGGGCGGCGACGAGCAGTACTTC.

The gene calls are TRBV5-8 and TRBJ1-4; 8 nucleotides align to TRBD1. CDR3 length: 15 amino acids. V lost 2 bases, J lost 8 bases, and 8 bases stayed unmatched. Looked up from germline, CDR1 is SGHTS and CDR2 is YDEGEE. As DNA, the CDR3 is TGTGCCAGCAGCTTCCAGACAGGGGCCCCCGAAAAACTGTTTTTT. Its translation: CASSFQTGAPEKLFF.

The chain joins TRBV9 to TRBJ1-1; D unresolved. CDR3 length equals 16 residues. Germline lookup yields CDR1 SGDLS and CDR2 YYNGEE. Deletions cut 2 bases from V and 4 bases from J, with 18 bases between. CDR3 bases: TGTGCCAGCAGCGTGCCCACTATTTCAGGAGGCACTGAAGCTTTCTTT. It yields the protein CASSVPTISGGTEAFF. The full variable domain, with the rest looked up from reference TRBV9 and TRBJ1-1, is DSGVTQTPKHLITATGQRVTLRCSPRSGDLSVYWYQQSLDQGLQFLIQYYNGEERAKGNILERFSAQQFPDLHSELNLSSLELGDSALYFCASSVPTISGGTEAFFGQGTRLTVV.

This rearrangement joins TRBV7-9 to TRBJ1-1; D is undetermined. Germline V gene data show CDR1 as SEHNR and CDR2 as FQNEAQ (reference sequence). Trimming shortened V by 3 bases and J by 11 bases, and 4 bases separated the two germline ends. The length of the CDR3 is 9 residues. The CDR3 here is CASSFRAFF. CDR3 nucleotide sequence: TGTGCCAGCAGCTTCCGGGCTTTCTTT. Variable domain in full (rest from reference TRBV7-9 and TRBJ1-1): DTGVSQNPRHKITKRGQNVTFRCDPISEHNRLYWYRQTLGQGPEFLTYFQNEAQLEKSRLLSDRFSAERPKGSFSTLEIQRTEQGDSAMYLCASSFRAFFGQGTRLTVV.

The chain employs TRBV30 and TRBJ2-3; maybe TRBD1 (5 bases). Germline assignment: CDR1 GTSNPN and CDR2 SVGIG (reference sequence). The CDR3 covers 16 residues. The germline V and J ends were trimmed by 5 bases and 2 bases, with 20 bases remaining between them. CDR3 residues: CAWGKRDSPLTDTQYF. The CDR3 nucleotides are TGTGCCTGGGGAAAAAGAGACAGTCCCCTCACAGATACGCAGTATTTT.

This sequence joins TRBV3-1 (or the pseudogene TRBV3-2) and TRBJ2-7; a possible D gene is TRBD1 (6 bases). The CDR3 spans 15 residues. From germline, CDR1 is LGHDT and CDR2 YNNKEL (reference sequence). V lost 3 bases, J lost 2 bases, and 14 bases lay in between. CDR3 nucleotide sequence: TGTGCCAGCAGCCAGCGACAGGCGGGTACCTACGAGCAGTACTTC. The encoded protein is CASSQRQAGTYEQYF.

The V gene is TRBV18, the J gene TRBJ1-1, with a possible D match to TRBD1 (5 bases). CDR1 is KGHSH, CDR2 LQKENI, per germline. This CDR3 is 13 amino acids long. The ends were cut back, 7 bases at V and 4 bases at J, with 13 bases in the middle. The CDR3 protein is CASWGTRGTEAFF. CDR3 DNA sequence: TGTGCCAGCTGGGGCACGCGAGGCACTGAAGCTTTCTTT.

The rearrangement joins TRBV24-1 to TRBJ1-1; the match to TRBD1 covers 9 bases. Trimming removed 4 bases from V and 1 base from J; junction bases left unmatched: 3. The CDR3 contains 15 residues. Germline V lookup: CDR1 KGHDR, CDR2 SFDVKD. As DNA, the CDR3 is TGTGCCACCAGTGACCACAGGGGGCAGAACACTGAAGCTTTCTTT. The encoded protein is CATSDHRGQNTEAFF.

The rearrangement uses TRBV28 and TRBJ1-6; D is uncertain. The length of the CDR3 is 15 residues. Germline V gives CDR1 MDHEN, CDR2 SYDVKM. The V and J ends lost 0 bases and 10 bases respectively, with 13 bases between them. The DNA for the CDR3 is TGTGCCAGCAGTTTATGGGCCAGGCTTGGATCACCCCTCCACTTT. Its translation: CASSLWARLGSPLHF.

V gene TRBV18 combines with J gene TRBJ2-3; weak D call: TRBD1 (6 bases). V was pared by 2 bases and J by 3 bases, with 12 bases between. This CDR3 is 15 amino acids long. From germline, CDR1 is KGHSH and CDR2 LQKENI. The CDR3 nucleotides read TGTGCCAGCTCACCAAAAACAGGGAAGACAGATACGCAGTATTTT. This sequence encodes CASSPKTGKTDTQYF.

The table lists this clone with a few counts. V usage is TRBV9 and J usage is TRBJ2-1, with 10 bases identical to TRBD2. This CDR3 spans 15 amino acids. Trimming at V came to 2 bases and at J to 5 bases, leaving 4 bases not matched to a gene. Germline CDR1 and CDR2: SGDLS and YYNGEE. The CDR3 nucleotides are TGTGCCAGCAGCGTCGGGACTAGCGACAACAATGAGCAGTTCTTC. The encoded protein is CASSVGTSDNNEQFF. The entire variable domain, with the rest obtained from reference TRBV9 and TRBJ2-1, is as follows: DSGVTQTPKHLITATGQRVTLRCSPRSGDLSVYWYQQSLDQGLQFLIQYYNGEERAKGNILERFSAQQFPDLHSELNLSSLELGDSALYFCASSVGTSDNNEQFFGPGTRLTVL.

The gene calls are TRBV6-2 or TRBV6-3 and TRBJ2-7; D may be TRBD2 (6 bases). Trimming left V 6 bases short and J 7 bases short, with 19 bases between. Germline CDR1 is MNHEY and CDR2 is SVGEGT. The CDR3 length is 14 residues. This CDR3 reads CASSPQGLSSEQYF. CDR3 sequence (DNA): TGTGCCAGCAGCCCCCAGGGACTGAGCTCTGAGCAGTACTTC.

This chain connects TRBV7-2 to TRBJ2-3; 8 bases are a match to TRBD2. Germline lookup yields CDR1 SGHTA and CDR2 FQGNSA. This CDR3 has 15 residues. The V gene end was trimmed by 10 bases and the J gene end by 2 bases; junction bases not matched to a gene: 11. The CDR3 protein is CATSPLAGPTDTQYF. CDR3 nucleotides: TGTGCCACAAGCCCCCTAGCGGGCCCCACAGATACGCAGTATTTT.

The chain joins TRBV19 to TRBJ2-7, with D possibly being TRBD1 (5 bases). Germline V gene lookup returns CDR1 LNHDA and CDR2 SQIVND (reference sequence). The V end was cut by 2 bases, the J end by 2 bases, with 10 bases between. The CDR3 loop spans 14 amino acids. CDR3 nucleotides: TGTGCCAGTAGTATAAAGTCCAGGGCCTACGAGCAGTACTTC. Translating it yields CASSIKSRAYEQYF.

This rearrangement joins TRBV5-1 to TRBJ2-7; TRBD1 aligns across 8 bases. There are 15 residues in the CDR3. The V gene's germline CDR1 is SGHRS and CDR2 YFSETQ. The junction had 7 bases not matched to a gene; V was cut back by 5 bases and J by 0 bases. The CDR3 bases are TGCGCCAGCAGTTCTGACAGGGGATTCTCCTACGAGCAGTACTTC. This gives the protein CASSSDRGFSYEQYF.

The chain couples TRBV15 to TRBJ1-5; D call uncertain. Germline V gene sequence: CDR1 LNHNV, CDR2 YYDKDF (reference sequence). There are 16 residues in the CDR3. The germline V and J ends were trimmed by 0 bases and 0 bases, with 9 bases remaining between them. The CDR3 here is CATSRDSRLSNQPQHF. The CDR3 DNA sequence: TGTGCCACCAGCAGAGATAGCCGGCTTAGCAATCAGCCCCAGCATTTT.

J is TRBJ1-2 and V is TRBV15, with 7 bases matching TRBD1. CDR3 length: 14 residues. CDR1 and CDR2 (germline): LNHNV, YYDKDF (reference sequence). V shed 0 bases and J 4 bases; nucleotides not matched to a gene: 2. CDR3 sequence reads: CATSRDNRGYGYTF. The CDR3 nucleotides read TGTGCCACCAGCAGAGATAACAGGGGCTATGGCTACACCTTC. Based on the CDR3 plus reference TRBV15 and TRBJ1-2, the full variable domain is DAMVIQNPRYQVTQFGKPVTLSCSQTLNHNVMYWYQQKSSQAPKLLFHYYDKDFNNEADTPDNFQSRRPNTSFCFLDIRSPGLGDTAMYLCATSRDNRGYGYTFGSGTRLTVV.

The gene calls are TRBV7-8 and TRBJ1-2, with TRBD1 matching over 9 bases. Germline V lookup: CDR1 SGHVS, CDR2 FQNEAQ. The CDR3 is made up of 15 amino acids. Losses at the gene ends were 5 bases for V and 4 bases for J; bases not matched to a gene: 8. CDR3 sequence reads: CASSPQPGQGYGYTF. The DNA for the CDR3 is TGTGCCAGCAGCCCACAACCGGGACAGGGCTATGGCTACACCTTC.

The chain is built from TRBV11-2 and TRBJ2-1; D might be TRBD1 (6 bases). This CDR3 spans 15 amino acids. Germline V gene lookup returns CDR1 SGHAT and CDR2 FQNNGV. V lost 2 bases to trimming and J lost 4 bases, with 12 bases between them. The CDR3 here is CASSLRTARYNEQFF. The CDR3 DNA is TGTGCCAGCAGCTTACGGACAGCGAGGTACAATGAGCAGTTCTTC.

The rearrangement joins TRBV5-1 to TRBJ2-6, with TRBD1 matching over 7 bases. CDR1 and CDR2 from the germline V gene are SGHRS and YFSETQ. This CDR3 contains 16 residues. With V trimmed by 4 bases and J by 2 bases, 6 bases remained unmatched. CDR3 protein: CASSPDRNTGANVLTF. CDR3 in DNA: TGCGCCAGCAGCCCGGACAGGAATACTGGGGCCAACGTCCTGACTTTC.

This clone has more than one count but fewer than ten. The chain links TRBV5-1 to TRBJ1-5; weak D call: TRBD1 (6 bases). The CDR3 contains 13 residues. Germline CDR1 SGHRS, CDR2 YFSETQ. V was clipped by 0 bases and J by 7 bases, with 8 bases between them. The CDR3 sequence: CASSLVRGQPQHF. CDR3 nucleotides: TGCGCCAGCAGCTTGGTCAGGGGCCAGCCCCAGCATTTT.

This chain uses TRBV27 with TRBJ2-1, with 9 bases that match TRBD2. There are 16 residues in the CDR3. V shed 5 bases, J shed 0 bases, and the junction held 5 bases outside the gene matches. CDR1 and CDR2 (germline): MNHEY, SMNVEV (reference sequence). This chain's CDR3 is CASSRLAGNSYNEQFF. The CDR3 bases are TGTGCCAGCAGTCGGCTAGCGGGGAACTCCTACAATGAGCAGTTCTTC.

This chain joins TRBV5-4 and TRBJ1-1, with TRBD1 matching 7 bases. From germline, CDR1 is SGHNT and CDR2 YYREEE (reference sequence). The ends lost 1 base at V and 10 bases at J; junction bases unmatched: 10. This CDR3 is 14 amino acids long. The DNA for the CDR3 is TGTGCCAGCAGCTTGTTAGGGGGCGCTGGGGGAGCTTTCTTT. Residues: CASSLLGGAGGAFF.

V and J are TRBV11-2 and TRBJ2-7; 11 bases match TRBD2. Trimming removed 4 bases from V and 1 base from J; junction bases left unmatched: 6. The CDR3 is 16 amino acids. Germline V gene sequence: CDR1 SGHAT, CDR2 FQNNGV. CDR3 region: CASSSTSSGGSYEQYF. For the CDR3, the DNA is TGTGCCAGCAGCTCAACCTCTAGCGGGGGGTCCTACGAGCAGTACTTC.

The chain recombines TRBV29-1 with TRBJ1-4, with a possible D match to TRBD1 (5 bases). This CDR3 has 13 amino acids. Per the germline V gene, CDR1 is SQVTM and CDR2 is ANQGSEA. V gave up 3 bases and J gave up 5 bases, with 10 bases separating them. In DNA form, the CDR3 reads TGCAGCGTTGAGGAGACAGTGAATGAAAAACTGTTTTTT. Its protein is CSVEETVNEKLFF.

This chain links TRBV21-1 with TRBJ1-1. TRBV21-1 is a pseudogene locus. The CDR3 runs to 14 residues. CDR3: CASSITGGDTEAFF. In DNA form, the CDR3 reads TGTGCCAGCAGCATAACCGGAGGGGACACTGAAGCTTTCTTT.

CDR3 DNA sequence: TGTGCCAGCAGCTTGGAACCTGCGGGAGCTTTCTTT. Protein product: CASSLEPAGAFF. J is TRBJ1-1 and V is TRBV5-6; the D is unclear. The V gene lost 0 bases and the J gene lost 10 bases, with 10 bases spanning the gap. The CDR3 consists of 12 residues. Per germline, CDR1 SGHDT and CDR2 YYEEEE.